This T cell receptor beta chain derives from a study of blood T cell repertoires in COVID-19. Study in general: Samples taken during acute and convalescent COVID-19 were collected in the United States, Italy and Spain.

This CDR3 comprises 16 residues. V lost 1 base, J lost 7 bases, and 10 bases stayed unmatched. From germline, CDR1 is SGHNT and CDR2 YYREEE (reference sequence). This clone was counted only a few times. Sequencing used immunoSEQ multiplex PCR; TCRdb keeps in-frame clones, though not all of them. The data contain about 330,000 clones, 87% of them singletons. This receptor was identified in a young man with COVID-19, enrolled during active disease. V gene TRBV5-4 combines with J gene TRBJ1-2, with 10 bases lining up with TRBD1. Sequenced material: peripheral blood. The CDR3 bases are TGTGCCAGCAGCTTGAAAACGGGACAGGGGACAAGTGGCTACACCTTC. This translates into CASSLKTGQGTSGYTF.